This T cell receptor beta chain was identified during a study of T cell responses to AZD1222 COVID-19 vaccine. Study conclusions and caveats: Just a handful of AZD1222 recipients were seropositive at baseline. Spike regions recognized by vaccine-associated CD4 TCRs spanned the protein, led by 160-218 and 743-854. The donor cohort was predominantly white British with a female majority, and clonal diversity may have been underestimated.

The CDR3 contains 13 residues. The germline V gene encodes CDR1 SGDLS and CDR2 YYNGEE. V was trimmed by 4 bases and J by 1 base, leaving 8 bases between them. For this clone: Its antigen is not identified.

The data were produced by immunoSEQ multiplex PCR, yet TCRdb's version contains in-frame clones alone and is incomplete. Among fewer than 140,000 clones listed, about 90% were seen once. The rearrangement uses TRBV9 and TRBJ2-5, with D possibly being TRBD1 (6 bases). The origin of this receptor is an adult who received the AZD1222 COVID-19 vaccine. The sample here was peripheral blood, taken 28 days after the second AZD1222 dose. Here the CDR3 reads CASSTGIQETQYF. CDR3 in DNA: TGTGCCAGCAGCACAGGGATCCAAGAGACCCAGTACTTC.